The 21 T cell receptor beta chains below all came from one sample that was sequenced in a study of blood T cell repertoires in COVID-19. Using immunoSEQ multiplex PCR, the repertoire was profiled, and TCRdb retains in-frame clones only, with some absent. The data hold some 170,000 clones, with roughly 87% observed a single time. The sample consisted of peripheral blood. All receptors come from a woman in her forties or fifties with acute or convalescent COVID-19.

The chain uses TRBV4-1 and TRBJ2-3; unclear D gene. The CDR3 length is 19 residues. Trimming stripped 2 bases from V and 5 bases from J, with 26 bases between. Germline V gives CDR1 MGHRA, CDR2 YSYEKL. The CDR3 coding sequence is TGCGCCAGCAGCCAATCCCCTTTCCGAAGCGACCGATCCGGAGATACGCAGTATTTT. This translates into CASSQSPFRSDRSGDTQYF.

The V call is TRBV9, the J call TRBJ2-7; 8 bases match TRBD1. Per germline, CDR1 SGDLS and CDR2 YYNGEE. Unmatched junction bases numbered 3, after V lost 4 bases and J lost 0 bases. CDR3 length: 14 amino acids. CDR3 amino acids: CASSRQGNSYEQYF. The DNA of the CDR3 is TGTGCCAGCAGCCGACAGGGGAACTCCTACGAGCAGTACTTC.

J is TRBJ2-7 and V is TRBV7-6, with D maybe TRBD1 (6 bases). This CDR3 spans 19 amino acids. Trimming cost V 5 bases and J 5 bases, with 31 bases left between them. Germline values: CDR1 SGHVS, CDR2 FNYEAQ. The CDR3 DNA reads as TGTGCCAGCAGCCAAACTCTAGATCCCCTAAATACAGGGCCCCACGAGCAGTACTTC. It codes for CASSQTLDPLNTGPHEQYF.

This chain uses TRBV19 with TRBJ1-2; no definite D call. Germline CDR1 is LNHDA and CDR2 is SQIVND (reference sequence). The CDR3 spans 12 residues. Between the trimmed V and J ends, which lost 3 bases and 7 bases, there was a span of 9 bases. CDR3 residues: CASSIQAGGYTF. In DNA, the CDR3 is TGTGCCAGTAGTATCCAGGCTGGTGGCTACACCTTC.

The rearrangement joins TRBV19 to TRBJ1-5; 7 nucleotides agree with TRBD1. V lost 4 bases, J lost 0 bases, and 12 bases stayed unmatched. The CDR3 is 18 residues long. From germline, CDR1 is LNHDA and CDR2 SQIVND (reference sequence). The CDR3 DNA reads as TGTGCCAGTAGTAGGGACAGCTATCCTTTTTATAGCAATCAGCCCCAGCATTTT. Its protein is CASSRDSYPFYSNQPQHF. The whole variable domain, filled in from reference TRBV19 and TRBJ1-5, reads DGGITQSPKYLFRKEGQNVTLSCEQNLNHDAMYWYRQDPGQGLRLIYYSQIVNDFQKGDIAEGYSVSREKKESFPLTVTSAQKNPTAFYLCASSRDSYPFYSNQPQHFGDGTRLSIL.

The chain has TRBV30 and TRBJ1-2; TRBD1 might be the D (5 bases). The CDR3 length is 12 residues. V lost 2 bases to trimming and J lost 8 bases, with 12 bases between them. Germline CDR1 reads GTSNPN; CDR2 reads SVGIG (reference sequence). CDR3 bases: TGTGCCTGGAGTCCCATGGCAGGGGGCTACACCTTC. This sequence encodes CAWSPMAGGYTF.

This chain links TRBV6-6 with TRBJ1-3, with D uncertain. CDR3 size: 13 residues. Germline lookup yields CDR1 MNHNY and CDR2 SVGAGI (reference sequence). V lost 8 bases, J lost 0 bases, and 8 bases lay in between. CDR3 sequence: CASLDGSGNTIYF. The CDR3 region has the DNA TGTGCCAGCCTAGACGGCTCTGGAAACACCATATATTTT.

The chain carries TRBV25-1 and TRBJ2-5; 12 bases match TRBD2. After removal of 0 bases from V and 4 bases from J, the junction contained 3 bases not matched to a gene. Looked up from germline, CDR1 is MGHDK and CDR2 is SYGVNS. The CDR3 covers 16 residues. CDR3 sequence: CASSEYVGLAGETQYF. The CDR3 nucleotides are TGTGCCAGCAGTGAATATGTGGGACTAGCGGGAGAGACCCAGTACTTC.

The genes are TRBV5-1 and TRBJ2-1; D perhaps matches TRBD2 (5 bases). V was trimmed by 3 bases and J by 0 bases, leaving 10 bases between them. There are 15 residues in the CDR3. Germline V CDR1 and CDR2: SGHRS, YFSETQ. CDR3 sequence (DNA): TGCGCCAGCAGCTCGGACTTGAGCTCCTACAATGAGCAGTTCTTC. Translation gives CASSSDLSSYNEQFF.

V usage is TRBV7-7 and J usage is TRBJ2-7; TRBD2 aligns across 16 bases. The junction had 3 bases not matched to a gene; V was cut back by 5 bases and J by 5 bases. There are 15 residues in the CDR3. Germline CDR1 and CDR2: SSHAT and FNYEAQ (reference sequence). The CDR3 is CASSRGLAGGNEQYF. The CDR3 region has the DNA TGTGCCAGCAGCCGGGGACTAGCGGGAGGGAACGAGCAGTACTTC.

V usage is TRBV5-1 and J usage is TRBJ2-2; the match to TRBD2 covers 8 bases. Losses at the gene ends were 2 bases for V and 2 bases for J; bases not matched to a gene: 11. Germline CDR1 reads SGHRS; CDR2 reads YFSETQ. The CDR3 covers 18 residues. CDR3: CASSFHKGGRINTGELFF. The CDR3 DNA reads TGCGCCAGCAGCTTTCATAAAGGCGGGAGGATAAACACCGGGGAGCTGTTTTTT.

The sample holds a few counts of this clone. The genes are TRBV6-2 or TRBV6-3 and TRBJ2-7; D not resolved. From germline, CDR1 is MNHEY and CDR2 SVGEGT. The ends were cut back, 6 bases at V and 3 bases at J, with 15 bases in the middle. CDR3 size: 14 residues. CDR3 in amino acids: CASSSPRTLYEQYF. As DNA, the CDR3 is TGTGCCAGCAGCTCCCCGCGAACCCTCTACGAGCAGTACTTC.

The chain's CDR3 is CASRREGRGNTEAFF. CDR3 DNA sequence: TGCGCCAGCCGACGGGAGGGCAGGGGGAACACTGAAGCTTTCTTT. The chain recombines TRBV5-1 with TRBJ1-1; possible D gene TRBD1, 6 bases. The CDR3 is made up of 15 amino acids. Deletions cut 7 bases from V and 1 base from J, with 17 bases between. In germline, CDR1 is SGHRS, CDR2 YFSETQ.

J is TRBJ1-4 and V is TRBV24-1; 8 positions match TRBD1. Trimming removed 3 bases from V and 0 bases from J; junction bases left unmatched: 2. Germline V CDR1 and CDR2: KGHDR, SFDVKD. The CDR3 sequence is 16 residues long. As DNA, the CDR3 is TGTGCCACCAGTGATGGACAGGGTACAACTAATGAAAAACTGTTTTTT. Encoded protein: CATSDGQGTTNEKLFF.

V and J are TRBV29-1 and TRBJ2-3; 7 bases fit TRBD2. The CDR3 is made up of 14 amino acids. V was clipped by 2 bases and J by 7 bases; unmatched bases: 9. The germline CDR1 and CDR2 sequences are SQVTM and ANQGSEA. The CDR3 reads CSVEPSGPANTQYF. The DNA of the CDR3 is TGCAGCGTTGAACCTAGCGGCCCTGCGAATACGCAGTATTTT.

This rearrangement joins TRBV29-1 to TRBJ2-5; TRBD1 aligns across 10 bases. Germline lookup yields CDR1 SQVTM and CDR2 ANQGSEA. With 4 bases clipped from V and 5 bases from J, the junction kept 13 bases outside the gene matches. The CDR3 is 16 amino acids. CDR3 DNA sequence: TGCAGCGTTGGAAGGGACAGGGGTCAAATTCGGGAGACCCAGTACTTC. The encoded protein is CSVGRDRGQIRETQYF.

The V call is TRBV5-1, the J call TRBJ1-3, with 8 bases matching TRBD1. V lost 3 bases, J lost 3 bases, and 5 bases stayed unmatched. This CDR3 has 15 amino acids. Germline CDR1 reads SGHRS; CDR2 reads YFSETQ. This CDR3 reads CASSSDRGGGNTIYF. The CDR3 nucleotides read TGCGCCAGCAGCTCAGACAGGGGAGGTGGAAACACCATATATTTT.

This sequence joins TRBV11-3 and TRBJ1-3, with D possibly matching TRBD1 (5 bases). The germline V gene encodes CDR1 SGHNT and CDR2 YENEEA. The CDR3 sequence is 13 residues long. Trimming pared 5 bases from V and 1 base from J, leaving 6 bases between. The CDR3 protein is CASSRQSGNTIYF. CDR3 in DNA: TGTGCCAGCAGCCGACAGTCTGGAAACACCATATATTTT.

The V and J genes are TRBV5-1 and TRBJ1-3, with 8 bases that match TRBD1. This CDR3 has 15 amino acids. Germline V gene data show CDR1 as SGHRS and CDR2 as YFSETQ. V lost 7 bases to trimming and J lost 0 bases; unmatched junction nucleotides: 6. The CDR3 coding sequence is TGCGCCAGCTGCCCCGGGACAGGCTCTGGAAACACCATATATTTT. The encoded protein is CASCPGTGSGNTIYF.

The chain is built from TRBV19 and TRBJ1-6; possibly TRBD1 for D (5 bases). Trimming cost V 8 bases and J 6 bases, with 20 bases left between them. Germline CDR1 and CDR2: LNHDA and SQIVND (reference sequence). The CDR3 is 16 amino acids. The CDR3 loop reads CASSWGRTNFNSPLHF. The CDR3 DNA follows: TGTGCCAGTTCATGGGGCAGGACGAATTTTAATTCACCCCTCCACTTT.

The rearrangement uses TRBV30 and TRBJ1-6; the D gene is possibly TRBD1 (5 bases). Germline CDR1 is GTSNPN and CDR2 is SVGIG (reference sequence). Trimming pared 3 bases from V and 6 bases from J, leaving 15 bases between. CDR3 length: 15 amino acids. In nucleotides, the CDR3 is TGTGCCTGGAGCGCAGGGTTTAGTAGTAATTCACCCCTCCACTTT. As protein: CAWSAGFSSNSPLHF. Drawing the rest from reference TRBV30 and TRBJ1-6, the complete variable domain is SQTIHQWPATLVQPVGSPLSLECTVEGTSNPNLYWYRQAAGRGLQLLFYSVGIGQISSEVPQNLSASRPQDRQFILSSKKLLLSDSGFYLCAWSAGFSSNSPLHFGNGTRLTVT.